This record covers a single T cell receptor beta chain. The sample comes from a study of control samples from healthy donors and cancer patients. Repertoires were generated with immunoSEQ multiplex PCR, while TCRdb's copy carries only in-frame clones and drops some. The sample shows nearly 55,000 clones, 95% to 96% of them seen only once. The V and J ends lost 5 bases and 5 bases respectively, with 15 bases between them. Germline-derived CDR1 and CDR2 are MDHEN and SYDVKM. The CDR3 length is 15 residues. The clonotype originates from a woman aged 25 to 45 in good health. Sequenced: blood. The chain has TRBV28 and TRBJ1-4; perhaps TRBD1 as D (6 bases). CDR3 bases: TGTGCCAGCAGTCCACAAGGGGGGCGAAATGAAAAACTGTTTTTT. Protein sequence: CASSPQGGRNEKLFF.